This entry describes one T cell receptor (beta chain). While unrecorded immune exposures were likely, the donors were nominally healthy when sampled. The PCR contained 60 Vbeta and 13 Jbeta primers. Profiled with immunoSEQ multiplex PCR; TCRdb holds only in-frame clones, not every one. The repertoire includes about 190,000 clones, over 70% of them detected once, and 3.8% sits in the top ten. These data come from a study of cytomegalovirus exposure and HLA in healthy donors. J was trimmed by 0 bases and V by 7 bases; bases with no gene match: 2. Germline V CDR1 and CDR2: KGHSH, LQKENI. The CDR3 covers 13 residues.

This clonotype was sampled from a man in his forties or fifties in good health and CMV-seronegative. The sequenced material came from PBMCs. The chain has TRBV18 and TRBJ1-1, with 7 bases fitting TRBD1. CDR3 DNA sequence: TGTGCCAGCTTACAGGGGATGAACACTGAAGCTTTCTTT. Translated, it gives CASLQGMNTEAFF.